This T cell receptor (beta chain) was captured in a study of response to subunit inactivated influenza vaccine. Study-level results: The authors suggested that few new T cells are recruited per seasonal influenza vaccination.

The CDR3 spans 14 residues. Trimming took 3 bases from V and 7 from J, leaving 12 bases between them. Germline V gives CDR1 SEHNR, CDR2 FQNEAQ (reference sequence). Each CDR3 protein is one row after TCRdb ran MiXCR on the RT-PCR reads. The sample yields around 760,000 distinct CDR3 sequences, approximately 14% seen once. On this clonotype itself: The target antigen is unknown.

The chain employs TRBV7-9 and TRBJ1-4; tentative D call: TRBD1 (6 bases). This sequence originates from a man in his forties or fifties who received an inactivated influenza vaccine. The sample consisted of PBMCs from blood, taken approximately 15 days before vaccination. DNA of the CDR3: TGTGCCAGCAGCTTTTCAGGGGCTGGTGAAAAACTGTTTTTT. This codes for CASSFSGAGEKLFF.